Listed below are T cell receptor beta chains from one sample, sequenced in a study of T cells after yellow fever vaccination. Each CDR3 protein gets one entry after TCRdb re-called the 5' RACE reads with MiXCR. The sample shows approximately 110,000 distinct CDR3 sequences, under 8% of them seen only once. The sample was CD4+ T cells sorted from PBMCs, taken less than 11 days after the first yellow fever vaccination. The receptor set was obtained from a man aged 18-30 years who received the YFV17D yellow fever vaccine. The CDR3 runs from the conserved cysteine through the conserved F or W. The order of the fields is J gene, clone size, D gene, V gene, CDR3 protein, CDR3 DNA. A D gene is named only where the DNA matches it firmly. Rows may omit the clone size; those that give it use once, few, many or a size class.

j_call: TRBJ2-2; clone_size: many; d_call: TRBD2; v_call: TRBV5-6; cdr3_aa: CASDFGGFGTGELFF; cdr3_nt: TGTGCCAGCGACTTCGGGGGGTTCGGCACCGGGGAGCTGTTTTTT
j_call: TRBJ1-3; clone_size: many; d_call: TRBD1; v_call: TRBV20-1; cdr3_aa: CSARDPKQGFGNTIYF; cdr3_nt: TGCAGTGCTAGAGATCCCAAACAGGGGTTTGGAAACACCATATATTTT
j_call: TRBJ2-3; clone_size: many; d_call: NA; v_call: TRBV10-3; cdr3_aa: CAISLAQGHTDTQYF; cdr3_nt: TGTGCCATCAGTCTAGCACAGGGTCACACAGATACGCAGTATTTT
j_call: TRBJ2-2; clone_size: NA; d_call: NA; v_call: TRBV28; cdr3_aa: CASRNTGNTGELFF; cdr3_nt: TGTGCCAGCAGGAACACAGGGAACACCGGGGAGCTGTTTTTT
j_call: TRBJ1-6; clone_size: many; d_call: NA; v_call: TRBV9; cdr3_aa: CASAKSSYNSPLHF; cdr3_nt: TGTGCCAGCGCGAAAAGCTCCTATAATTCACCCCTCCACTTT
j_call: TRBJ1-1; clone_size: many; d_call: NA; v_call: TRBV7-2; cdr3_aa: CASSLDRAHMNTEAFF; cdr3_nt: TGTGCCAGCAGCTTAGACAGAGCCCACATGAACACTGAAGCTTTCTTT
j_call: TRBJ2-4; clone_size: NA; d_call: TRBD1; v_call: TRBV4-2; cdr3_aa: CASSQDWAGTGGYIQYF; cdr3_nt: TGTGCCAGCAGCCAAGATTGGGCGGGGACAGGGGGATACATTCAGTACTTC
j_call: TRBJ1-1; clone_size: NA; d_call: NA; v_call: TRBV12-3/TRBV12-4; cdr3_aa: CACSFSGRGMKRNTEAFF; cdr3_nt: TGTGCCTGCAGTTTCTCTGGTAGGGGGATGAAGAGGAACACTGAAGCTTTCTTT
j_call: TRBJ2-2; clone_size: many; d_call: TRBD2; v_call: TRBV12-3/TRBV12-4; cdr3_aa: CASSPGTSGAGGELFF; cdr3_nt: TGTGCCAGCAGTCCAGGGACTAGCGGGGCCGGAGGGGAGCTGTTTTTT
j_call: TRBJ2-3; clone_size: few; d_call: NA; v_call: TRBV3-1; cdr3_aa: CASAGLVVDTQYF; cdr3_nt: TGTGCCAGCGCAGGCTTAGTAGTGGATACGCAGTATTTT